This TCR beta chain was profiled in a study of blood T cell repertoires in COVID-19. Germline CDR1 reads SGHNT; CDR2 reads YYREEE (reference sequence). V was shortened by 3 bases and J by 4 bases, with 14 bases between the two germline ends. This CDR3 region has 14 residues. Some clones are missing from TCRdb's copy, which holds only in-frame ones; the method was immunoSEQ multiplex PCR. The sample lists about 240,000 clones; approximately 82% were seen once. V is TRBV5-4 and J is TRBJ2-7; possibly TRBD2 for D (6 bases). Sequencing input: peripheral blood. The origin of this receptor is a young woman with acute or convalescent COVID-19. The CDR3 region is CASSWGTLGYEQYF. The CDR3 DNA sequence: TGTGCCAGCAGCTGGGGGACTCTGGGGTACGAGCAGTACTTC. The entire variable domain, with the rest obtained from reference TRBV5-4 and TRBJ2-7, is as follows: ETGVTQSPTHLIKTRGQQVTLRCSSQSGHNTVSWYQQALGQGPQFIFQYYREEENGRGNFPPRFSGLQFPNYSSELNVNALELDDSALYLCASSWGTLGYEQYFGPGTRLTVT.